The 24 T cell receptor beta chains listed next were all sequenced from one sample in a study of shared clonotypes between healthy human individuals. Clones were read by immunoSEQ multiplex PCR, and TCRdb kept only the in-frame ones, dropping some. The sample consists of about 340,000 clones, 73% of them appearing once. What was sequenced was memory CD4+ T cells sorted from blood. Subset given: CD45RA-negative fraction. These receptors were collected from a man younger than 40 in good health.

The chain carries TRBV5-4 and TRBJ2-5; 9 bases align to TRBD1. The CDR3 spans 16 residues. CDR1 and CDR2 (germline): SGHNT, YYREEE (reference sequence). J gave up 5 bases and V 3 bases, and 11 bases lay outside the gene matches. As DNA, the CDR3 is TGTGCCAGCAGCTCCGCCACAGGGGGCGCAGGGGAGACCCAGTACTTC. It translates to CASSSATGGAGETQYF.

V usage is TRBV10-2 and J usage is TRBJ2-1; 11 bases match TRBD2. The CDR3 is 17 amino acids. Germline V gene sequence: CDR1 WSHSY, CDR2 SAAADI. Germline trimming cut 6 bases from V and 5 bases from J; bases unmatched to any gene: 12. CDR3 coding DNA: TGCGCCAGCAGACCTGGGACTAGCGGAAACATAGACAATGAGCAGTTCTTC. This translates into CASRPGTSGNIDNEQFF.

The CDR3, as DNA: TGTGCCAGCGCTCTAGCGGGAGGTTTATACGAGCAGTACTTC. Its translation is CASALAGGLYEQYF. V gene TRBV18 combines with J gene TRBJ2-7; TRBD2 matches 11 bases. This CDR3 is built from 14 residues. CDR1 and CDR2 from the germline V gene are KGHSH and LQKENI. Losses at the gene ends were 8 bases for V and 4 bases for J; bases not matched to a gene: 7.

Concerning this clone itself: This sample includes further DNA sequences coding for the same CDR3. The CDR3 DNA is TGTGCCAGCAGCGCGACTAGCGGGTTATACAATGAGCAGTTCTTC. Its translation: CASSATSGLYNEQFF. This chain links TRBV9 with TRBJ2-1; 10 positions match TRBD2. After removal of 3 bases from V and 4 bases from J, the junction contained 4 bases not matched to a gene. CDR1 is SGDLS, CDR2 YYNGEE, per germline. The CDR3 has 15 amino acids.

CDR3 residues: CASSSLAARPGYF. The CDR3 nucleotides are TGTGCCAGCAGTTCACTAGCAGCCCGCCCCGGGTACTTC. The chain uses TRBV7-9 and TRBJ2-4; a weak D match, TRBD2 (6 bases). Between the trimmed V and J ends, which lost 6 bases and 15 bases, there was a span of 21 bases. CDR1 SEHNR and CDR2 FQNEAQ come from the germline V gene (reference sequence). There are 13 residues in the CDR3.

Points on this clone: Relative to the germline gene, one junction end is altered; a read error may explain this. The chain links TRBV7-7 to TRBJ2-2; 9 bases fit TRBD2. Germline lookup yields CDR1 SSHAT and CDR2 FNYEAQ (reference sequence). CDR3 length: 15 amino acids. CDR3 residues: CASSLGTSNTGELFF. DNA of the CDR3: TGTGCTAGCAGCTTAGGGACTAGCAACACCGGGGAGCTGTTTTTT.

J is TRBJ2-1 and V is TRBV5-4; 8 nucleotides match TRBD2. Germline loops: CDR1 SGHNT, CDR2 YYREEE (reference sequence). The V and J ends lost 3 bases and 8 bases, in that order; junction bases with no gene match: 10. This CDR3 region has 15 residues. CDR3 bases: TGTGCCAGCAGCTCGGGGGGGACTAGGGTCTATGAGCAGTTCTTC. Protein: CASSSGGTRVYEQFF.

This clone was observed a handful of times. J is TRBJ2-3 and V is TRBV5-4; TRBD2 matches 10 bases. This CDR3 contains 14 residues. J gave up 5 bases and V 2 bases, and 2 bases lay outside the gene matches. CDR1 SGHNT and CDR2 YYREEE come from the germline V gene (reference sequence). This chain's CDR3 is CASSLEREGDTQYF. As DNA, the CDR3 is TGTGCCAGCAGCTTAGAGCGGGAGGGAGATACGCAGTATTTT.

This chain joins TRBV18 and TRBJ2-5; no firm D call. Trimming took off 2 bases at V and 4 bases at J, with 11 bases between the two ends. The germline CDR1 and CDR2 sequences are KGHSH and LQKENI. The CDR3 contains 14 residues. CDR3 DNA sequence: TGTGCCAGCTCACCAATGCCAGCTGCAGAGACCCAGTACTTC. This gives the protein CASSPMPAAETQYF.

The chain is built from TRBV18 and TRBJ2-7; D is uncertain. The CDR3 is made up of 14 amino acids. Trimming removed 3 bases from V and 5 bases from J, with 14 bases in between. CDR1 is KGHSH and CDR2 is LQKENI in the germline V gene. The CDR3 nucleotides read TGTGCCAGCTCACCGTCTCCTATCCCGGACGAGCAGTACTTC. Protein sequence: CASSPSPIPDEQYF.

The J gene is TRBJ2-7, the V gene TRBV27; 7 positions match TRBD2. Per the germline V gene, CDR1 is MNHEY and CDR2 is SMNVEV (reference sequence). The junction had 13 bases not matched to a gene; V was cut back by 11 bases and J by 3 bases. This CDR3 comprises 14 residues. The CDR3 is CASWQASGRYEQYF. CDR3 sequence (DNA): TGTGCCTCATGGCAGGCTAGCGGACGCTACGAGCAGTACTTC.

The rearrangement links TRBV30 to TRBJ2-1, with D hard to call. The CDR3 runs to 11 residues. Germline CDR1 is GTSNPN and CDR2 is SVGIG (reference sequence). The CDR3, as DNA: TGTCTAGGTCGTTCCCACAATGAGCAGTTCTTC. It codes for CLGRSHNEQFF.

J is TRBJ1-6 and V is TRBV6-5; TRBD1 aligns across 7 bases. Germline V lookup: CDR1 MNHEY, CDR2 SVGAGI. The trim removed 5 bases at V and 9 bases at J, leaving 10 bases unmatched. The CDR3 is made up of 15 amino acids. CDR3 in amino acids: CASSLQGSGLSPLHF. The CDR3 DNA reads as TGTGCCAGCAGTCTACAGGGGTCGGGCCTTTCACCCCTCCACTTT.

The chain combines TRBV4-3 with TRBJ2-2, with D maybe TRBD2 (5 bases). V was clipped by 0 bases and J by 4 bases, with 12 bases between them. Germline V gene sequence: CDR1 LGHNA, CDR2 YSLEER. The CDR3 extends over 16 amino acids. The CDR3 loop is CASSQDPRRSTGELFF. The CDR3, as DNA: TGCGCCAGCAGCCAAGACCCTCGGAGGTCCACCGGGGAGCTGTTTTTT.

The J gene is TRBJ1-2, the V gene TRBV19, with 8 positions matching TRBD1. Unmatched junction bases numbered 9, after V lost 4 bases and J lost 5 bases. Looked up from germline, CDR1 is LNHDA and CDR2 is SQIVND (reference sequence). The CDR3 contains 15 residues. DNA of the CDR3: TGTGCCAGTAGTAGTTTCGGGCAGGGGGCATATGGCTACACCTTC. Protein product: CASSSFGQGAYGYTF. Filled out from reference TRBV19 and TRBJ1-2, the complete variable domain reads DGGITQSPKYLFRKEGQNVTLSCEQNLNHDAMYWYRQDPGQGLRLIYYSQIVNDFQKGDIAEGYSVSREKKESFPLTVTSAQKNPTAFYLCASSSFGQGAYGYTFGSGTRLTVV.

The chain recombines TRBV19 with TRBJ2-1, with 7 bases fitting TRBD2. The trim removed 3 bases at V and 6 bases at J, leaving 5 bases unmatched. The CDR3 contains 14 residues. Germline lookup yields CDR1 LNHDA and CDR2 SQIVND (reference sequence). The CDR3 DNA follows: TGTGCCAGTAGTATGAATCCGGGGGGCAATGAGCAGTTCTTC. Translated: CASSMNPGGNEQFF.

This clone was seen only a few times. The germline gene is not matched at one end of the junction; a read error may be the cause. This sequence joins TRBV7-2 and TRBJ1-5; D remains ambiguous. Germline V gene lookup returns CDR1 SGHTA and CDR2 FQGNSA. The CDR3 length is 15 residues. The DNA for the CDR3 is TGTGCCAGCAGCTTAGCGTACGGGAAAAATCGGCCCCAGCATTTT. As protein: CASSLAYGKNRPQHF. Supplemented by reference TRBV7-2 and TRBJ1-5, the full variable domain reads GAGVSQSPSNKVTEKGKDVELRCDPISGHTALYWYRQSLGQGLEFLIYFQGNSAPDKSGLPSDRFSAERTGGSVSTLTIQRTQQEDSAVYLCASSLAYGKNRPQHFGDGTRLSIL.

The chain combines TRBV6-1 with TRBJ2-1; maybe TRBD1 (6 bases). There are 15 residues in the CDR3. Germline loops: CDR1 MNHNS, CDR2 SASEGT. Trimming took 2 bases from V and 3 from J, leaving 11 bases between them. The CDR3 DNA is TGTGCCAGCAGTGAAAACAGGGAACGCTACAATGAGCAGTTCTTC. Its translation: CASSENRERYNEQFF.

This chain uses TRBV12-5 with TRBJ1-1; 7 nucleotides align to TRBD1. This CDR3 has 17 amino acids. V dropped 5 bases and J dropped 0; count of bases not matched to a gene: 12. Germline V gene sequence: CDR1 LGHNT, CDR2 FRNRAP. The CDR3 DNA sequence: TGTGCTAGTGGTCGCCGGGACAGCGCCCGGATGAACACTGAAGCTTTCTTT. This codes for CASGRRDSARMNTEAFF. Combining the CDR3 with reference TRBV12-5 and TRBJ1-1 gives the whole variable domain DARVTQTPRHKVTEMGQEVTMRCQPILGHNTVFWYRQTMMQGLELLAYFRNRAPLDDSGMPKDRFSAEMPDATLATLKIQPSEPRDSAVYFCASGRRDSARMNTEAFFGQGTRLTVV.

This sequence joins TRBV5-1 and TRBJ2-1, with TRBD2 matching 12 bases. The CDR3 spans 16 residues. From germline, CDR1 is SGHRS and CDR2 YFSETQ. V trimming: 4 bases; J trimming: 6 bases; junction bases outside the gene matches: 8. DNA of the CDR3: TGCGCCAGCAGCACCGAGACTAGCGGGAGAGGCAATGAGCAGTTCTTC. Translation: CASSTETSGRGNEQFF.

This clone has a single count. The rearrangement joins TRBV7-9 to TRBJ1-4, with 8 bases that match TRBD1. The CDR3 is made up of 14 amino acids. Germline V lookup: CDR1 SEHNR, CDR2 FQNEAQ (reference sequence). V dropped 5 bases and J dropped 8; count of bases not matched to a gene: 7. CDR3 nucleotides: TGTGCCAGCAGCACCGGACAGGGCTGGGAAAAACTGTTTTTT. Encoded protein: CASSTGQGWEKLFF.

This clone has only a few counts. The gene calls are TRBV2 and TRBJ1-1, with a weak D call TRBD1 (5 bases). Germline V gene lookup returns CDR1 SNHLY and CDR2 FYNNEI. The CDR3 length is 13 residues. The V gene lost 3 bases and the J gene lost 7 bases, with 12 bases spanning the gap. In DNA form, the CDR3 reads TGTGCCAGCAGTGAGGCAGGGAGAGGTGAAGCTTTCTTT. This encodes CASSEAGRGEAFF.

This CDR3 is CASSLWLVGEQFF. CDR3 sequence (DNA): TGTGCCAGCAGCTTATGGCTCGTCGGGGAGCAGTTCTTC. This chain uses TRBV7-2 with TRBJ2-1, with no clear D. There are 13 residues in the CDR3. V lost 2 bases to trimming and J lost 10 bases, with 12 bases between them. Germline V CDR1 and CDR2: SGHTA, FQGNSA.

The chain uses TRBV4-3 and TRBJ1-2; weak D call: TRBD1 (5 bases). Germline CDR1 LGHNA, CDR2 YSLEER. This CDR3 has 15 amino acids. V lost 0 bases and J 4 bases, leaving 12 bases between the germline ends. The CDR3: CASSQESGSGYGYTF. CDR3 nucleotides: TGCGCCAGCAGCCAAGAATCAGGGTCTGGCTATGGCTACACCTTC.